A single T cell receptor (beta chain) is shown here with its context. With 0 bases removed from V and 9 bases from J, the gap between germline ends came to 12 bases. Per the germline V gene, CDR1 is SGHAT and CDR2 is FQNNGV. The CDR3 loop spans 14 amino acids. The source of the sample is a study of blood T cell repertoires in COVID-19. Background on the study: The analysed material was cDNA or gDNA that came from T cells, B-cell-depleted T cells, or PBMCs.

As processed by the authors: Nucleated cell number was recorded as an estimate derived from reference gene primer amplification. Method: immunoSEQ multiplex PCR; TCRdb's copy keeps in-frame clones and lacks some. That table supplies the V and J calls and clone size; D and trimming were determined from the DNA. Seen here are around 200,000 clones, 75% to 90% observed once, and the top ten hold 2% to 2.5%. Study members were between about 18 and 100 years old and lived in 20 to 30 US regions. Grouping used clinical history reported by participants in a survey and questionnaire. The sequence came from a middle-aged woman with acute COVID-19. This chain uses TRBV11-2 with TRBJ2-1, with D perhaps TRBD2 (5 bases). The sequencing input was PBMCs or T cells enriched from blood (not recorded which). The CDR3 here is CASSLDGSLGEQFF. As DNA, the CDR3 is TGTGCCAGCAGCTTAGATGGGAGCCTGGGTGAGCAGTTCTTC.